This entry lists 7 T cell receptor beta chains sequenced from one sample in a study of PD-1 blockade in classical Hodgkin lymphoma. In every patient, relapse followed autologous stem cell transplantation, while exposure to brentuximab vedotin differed. Profiled with immunoSEQ multiplex PCR; TCRdb holds only in-frame clones, not every one. The profile covers more than 90,000 clones, with 80% to 90% appearing a single time and 15% to 20% taken by the ten largest. This sample comprised peripheral blood mononuclear cells (PBMCs), obtained before the second cycle of nivolumab. The receptors come from a human donor with classical Hodgkin lymphoma.

This clone was detected only once. The CDR3 bases are TGTGCCATCAGTGGTGGACAGGGACACTATGGCTACACCTTC. Translating gives CAISGGQGHYGYTF. The rearrangement links TRBV10-3 to TRBJ1-2; TRBD1 matches at 8 bases. CDR1 and CDR2 from the germline V gene are ENHRY and SYGVKD. The junction had 4 bases not matched to a gene; V was cut back by 4 bases and J by 3 bases. The CDR3 has 14 residues.

The rearrangement links TRBV15 to TRBJ2-1, with 9 bases matching TRBD2. Looked up from germline, CDR1 is LNHNV and CDR2 is YYDKDF (reference sequence). J was trimmed by 15 bases and V by 1 base; bases with no gene match: 16. The CDR3 extends over 16 amino acids. DNA of the CDR3: TGTGCCACCAGCAGAGTTGTTGGTCTAGCGGGAACCAGTCCGTTCTTC. This translates into CATSRVVGLAGTSPFF. Complete variable domain (other parts from reference TRBV15 and TRBJ2-1): DAMVIQNPRYQVTQFGKPVTLSCSQTLNHNVMYWYQQKSSQAPKLLFHYYDKDFNNEADTPDNFQSRRPNTSFCFLDIRSPGLGDTAMYLCATSRVVGLAGTSPFFGPGTRLTVL.

The rearrangement uses TRBV5-1 and TRBJ2-6, with D unresolved. With 4 bases removed from V and 0 bases from J, the gap between germline ends came to 5 bases. This CDR3 spans 14 amino acids. The V gene's germline CDR1 is SGHRS and CDR2 YFSETQ. The CDR3 protein is CASSTDSGANVLTF. The CDR3 DNA reads TGCGCCAGCAGCACAGACTCTGGGGCCAACGTCCTGACTTTC.

This clone occurred once. The chain joins TRBV5-1 to TRBJ2-7, with D possibly matching TRBD1 (5 bases). Trimming cost V 7 bases and J 4 bases, with 12 bases left between them. The CDR3 has 12 amino acids. Germline V gene sequence: CDR1 SGHRS, CDR2 YFSETQ. This CDR3 is CASRAGLYEQYF. CDR3 bases: TGCGCCAGCCGGGCAGGGTTGTACGAGCAGTACTTC. Using reference TRBV5-1 and TRBJ2-7 for the parts outside the CDR3, the full variable domain is KAGVTQTPRYLIKTRGQQVTLSCSPISGHRSVSWYQQTPGQGLQFLFEYFSETQRNKGNFPGRFSGRQFSNSRSEMNVSTLELGDSALYLCASRAGLYEQYFGPGTRLTVT.

The rearrangement joins TRBV9 to TRBJ1-2; possibly TRBD1 for D (6 bases). V dropped 3 bases and J dropped 4 bases, with 13 bases sitting between them. Germline V gene lookup returns CDR1 SGDLS and CDR2 YYNGEE. The CDR3 sequence is 14 residues long. The CDR3 protein is CASSALQGGYGYTF. CDR3 DNA sequence: TGTGCCAGCAGCGCCCTACAGGGCGGCTATGGCTACACCTTC.

This chain uses TRBV7-2 with TRBJ1-2; 7 nucleotides align to TRBD1. CDR1 and CDR2 from the germline V gene are SGHTA and FQGNSA. Trimming took 4 bases from V and 2 from J; bases not matched to a gene: 4. The CDR3 spans 14 residues. The DNA of the CDR3 is TGTGCCAGCAGCTATGCCAGGGGGAACTATGGCTACACCTTC. It encodes CASSYARGNYGYTF. Together with reference TRBV7-2 and TRBJ1-2, the CDR3 gives the full variable domain: GAGVSQSPSNKVTEKGKDVELRCDPISGHTALYWYRQSLGQGLEFLIYFQGNSAPDKSGLPSDRFSAERTGGSVSTLTIQRTQQEDSAVYLCASSYARGNYGYTFGSGTRLTVV.

The chain uses TRBV29-1 and TRBJ2-2; D possibly matches TRBD1 or TRBD2 (6 bases each). The length of the CDR3 is 16 residues. V was cut by 3 bases and J by 0 bases, with 14 bases left in between. The germline gives CDR1 SQVTM, CDR2 ANQGSEA. The CDR3 nucleotides are TGCAGCGTTGATCGGCTAGGGGGGACGAACACCGGGGAGCTGTTTTTT. Protein product: CSVDRLGGTNTGELFF.